The 29 T cell receptor beta chains below all came from one sample that was sequenced in a study of shared clonotypes between healthy human individuals. The protocol was immunoSEQ multiplex PCR, while the TCRdb copy is restricted to in-frame clones and leaves out a portion. Here the sample spans around 1,900,000 clones, 80% to 95% being singletons. CD45RO-negative, CCR7-selected cells formed the naive CD8 fraction, which excluded terminally differentiated effector memory CD45RA+ cells. The sample comprised naive CD8+ T cells from PBMCs. The receptors derive from a man younger than 35 in good health. Some clones in this sample may be carry-over from other donors' samples.

The genes are TRBV19 and TRBJ2-7; TRBD1 or TRBD2 may be the D gene (5 bases each). With 0 bases removed from V and 3 bases from J, the gap between germline ends came to 9 bases. Per germline, CDR1 LNHDA and CDR2 SQIVND (reference sequence). The CDR3 sequence is 14 residues long. CDR3 DNA sequence: TGTGCCAGTAGTATAGACTCAGGGAGCTACGAGCAGTACTTC. Residues: CASSIDSGSYEQYF.

The chain carries TRBV7-6 and TRBJ2-7; D gene uncertain. The V gene lost 5 bases and the J gene lost 6 bases, with 8 bases spanning the gap. Germline CDR1 SGHVS, CDR2 FNYEAQ. The CDR3 covers 11 residues. The CDR3 region has the DNA TGTGCCAGCAGCCAAAGTGGCGAGCAGTACTTC. Protein product: CASSQSGEQYF. Drawing the rest from reference TRBV7-6 and TRBJ2-7, the complete variable domain is GAGVSQSPRYKVTKRGQDVALRCDPISGHVSLYWYRQALGQGPEFLTYFNYEAQQDKSGLPNDRFSAERPEGSISTLTIQRTEQRDSAMYRCASSQSGEQYFGPGTRLTVT.

On this clone itself: Additional DNA sequences in this sample encode the identical CDR3. The chain uses TRBV9 and TRBJ2-1; TRBD1 matches at 8 bases. In germline, CDR1 is SGDLS, CDR2 YYNGEE. The CDR3 consists of 16 residues. V lost 2 bases and J lost 2; bases outside the gene matches: 6. In DNA, the CDR3 is TGTGCCAGCAGCGTCTCCGGGACAGGCCCCTACAATGAGCAGTTCTTC. It encodes CASSVSGTGPYNEQFF.

V and J are TRBV7-9 and TRBJ2-3, with D possibly matching TRBD2 (6 bases). Germline-derived CDR1 and CDR2 are SEHNR and FQNEAQ (reference sequence). V shed 3 bases and J shed 6 bases, with 13 bases lying between them. CDR3 size: 14 residues. CDR3 residues: CASSLVTSRDTQYF. CDR3 nucleotides: TGTGCCAGCAGCTTGGTAACTAGCAGGGATACGCAGTATTTT.

The J gene is TRBJ2-7, the V gene TRBV7-9; D remains unclear. The V gene's germline CDR1 is SEHNR and CDR2 FQNEAQ (reference sequence). The CDR3 extends over 15 amino acids. The V end was cut by 5 bases, the J end by 2 bases, with 16 bases between. The CDR3 here is CASSTNEDPPYEQYF. DNA of the CDR3: TGTGCCAGCAGCACAAACGAGGACCCACCCTACGAGCAGTACTTC.

This clone was picked up one time. The V and J genes are TRBV7-3 and TRBJ2-3; TRBD1 matches at 7 bases. V lost 5 bases and J lost 8; bases outside the gene matches: 7. This CDR3 has 13 residues. Germline lookup yields CDR1 SGHTA and CDR2 FQGTGA. CDR3 sequence reads: CASSISAGGTQYF. DNA for the CDR3: TGTGCCAGCAGCATTAGTGCAGGGGGTACGCAGTATTTT.

The V and J genes are TRBV9 and TRBJ2-7; possibly TRBD2 for D (6 bases). Germline values: CDR1 SGDLS, CDR2 YYNGEE. This CDR3 spans 14 amino acids. V was cut by 4 bases and J by 5 bases, with 16 bases left in between. The CDR3 DNA reads as TGTGCCAGCAGCATCGACGGGAGCGCGCACGAGCAGTACTTC. Encoded protein: CASSIDGSAHEQYF.

The V call is TRBV9, the J call TRBJ2-5, with no clear D. Germline V CDR1 and CDR2: SGDLS, YYNGEE. CDR3 size: 15 residues. V was cut by 0 bases and J by 5 bases, with 14 bases left in between. The CDR3 here is CASSVGQTYRETQYF. The CDR3 coding sequence is TGTGCCAGCAGCGTAGGGCAGACTTATAGGGAGACCCAGTACTTC. The full variable domain, in which reference TRBV9 and TRBJ2-5 provide the parts outside the CDR3, is DSGVTQTPKHLITATGQRVTLRCSPRSGDLSVYWYQQSLDQGLQFLIQYYNGEERAKGNILERFSAQQFPDLHSELNLSSLELGDSALYFCASSVGQTYRETQYFGPGTRLLVL.

The V and J genes are TRBV7-9 and TRBJ1-2; weak D call: TRBD1 (5 bases). This CDR3 comprises 15 residues. Germline assignment: CDR1 SEHNR and CDR2 FQNEAQ (reference sequence). Trimming took 1 base from V and 7 from J, leaving 16 bases between them. CDR3 DNA sequence: TGTGCCAGCAGCTTAGATTACTATGGAGGGGTTGGCTACACCTTC. This gives the protein CASSLDYYGGVGYTF.

This clone was seen more than once but under ten times. V is TRBV27 and J is TRBJ2-4, with 12 bases identical to TRBD1. There are 15 residues in the CDR3. From germline, CDR1 is MNHEY and CDR2 SMNVEV (reference sequence). V lost 6 bases and J lost 7; bases outside the gene matches: 7. CDR3 nucleotide sequence: TGTGCCAGCAGCAGGGTGGGGACAGGGGGCAACATTCAGTACTTC. Translating it yields CASSRVGTGGNIQYF.

The chain uses TRBV6-1 and TRBJ2-1, with 7 nucleotides matching TRBD2. After removal of 2 bases from V and 6 bases from J, the junction contained 4 bases not matched to a gene. The V gene's germline CDR1 is MNHNS and CDR2 SASEGT. The CDR3 has 14 amino acids. DNA of the CDR3: TGTGCCAGCAGTGAATTAGCGGGTGCCAATGAGCAGTTCTTC. Translated, it gives CASSELAGANEQFF.

This chain uses TRBV11-2 with TRBJ2-1; a possible D gene is TRBD2 (5 bases). Trimming shortened V by 7 bases and J by 6 bases, and 13 bases separated the two germline ends. The germline CDR1 and CDR2 sequences are SGHAT and FQNNGV. The CDR3 totals 13 residues. CDR3: CASTGLAANEQFF. Here the CDR3 DNA reads TGTGCCAGCACCGGACTTGCCGCCAATGAGCAGTTCTTC.

The chain employs TRBV28 and TRBJ1-6; 10 bases match TRBD1. Unmatched junction bases numbered 4, after V lost 7 bases and J lost 7 bases. Germline V gives CDR1 MDHEN, CDR2 SYDVKM. The length of the CDR3 is 14 residues. This chain's CDR3 is CASTMTGGNSPLHF. The CDR3 region has the DNA TGTGCCAGCACTATGACAGGGGGCAATTCACCCCTCCACTTT.

This clone was seen a single time. The chain has TRBV10-3 and TRBJ2-7; the D gene is possibly TRBD2 (6 bases). Germline lookup yields CDR1 ENHRY and CDR2 SYGVKD. The CDR3 contains 15 residues. V lost 4 bases and J 3 bases, leaving 16 bases between the germline ends. CDR3 coding DNA: TGTGCCATCAGTGTTCAGTCGGGGGATAGCTACGAGCAGTACTTC. This sequence encodes CAISVQSGDSYEQYF.

J is TRBJ2-7 and V is TRBV10-2; TRBD1 might be the D (6 bases). The CDR3 totals 14 residues. With 8 bases removed from V and 4 bases from J, the gap between germline ends came to 18 bases. Germline CDR1 is WSHSY and CDR2 is SAAADI. CDR3 in DNA: TGCGCCAGCGGTCGGACAGCGAGCAAATACGAGCAGTACTTC. Protein: CASGRTASKYEQYF.

The chain links TRBV30 to TRBJ1-1; D gene ambiguous. The V gene lost 1 base and the J gene lost 11 bases, with 14 bases spanning the gap. The CDR3 consists of 12 residues. Germline-derived CDR1 and CDR2 are GTSNPN and SVGIG (reference sequence). The CDR3 coding sequence is TGTGCCTGGAGTGCCGGACCGGCAGTTGCTTTCTTT. Translation: CAWSAGPAVAFF.

The rearrangement joins TRBV7-9 to TRBJ2-5; 8 bases map to TRBD2. The CDR3 spans 14 residues. V shed 6 bases, J shed 5 bases, and the junction held 8 bases outside the gene matches. Germline loops: CDR1 SEHNR, CDR2 FQNEAQ (reference sequence). CDR3 DNA sequence: TGTGCCAGCAGTCTAGCGGGCACCAGGGAGACCCAGTACTTC. Translated: CASSLAGTRETQYF.

J is TRBJ2-7 and V is TRBV6-6; D is undetermined. The length of the CDR3 is 15 residues. CDR1 and CDR2 from the germline V gene are MNHNY and SVGAGI (reference sequence). The germline V and J ends were trimmed by 0 bases and 2 bases, with 11 bases remaining between them. In DNA, the CDR3 is TGTGCCAGCAGTTACTCATTCGGCAGCCCCTACGAGCAGTACTTC. Translated, it gives CASSYSFGSPYEQYF.

V usage is TRBV9 and J usage is TRBJ2-1; 11 bases fit TRBD2. CDR1 and CDR2 (germline): SGDLS, YYNGEE. CDR3 length: 17 amino acids. Losses at the gene ends were 2 bases for V and 4 bases for J; bases not matched to a gene: 8. The chain's CDR3 is CASSVTTSGNRYNEQFF. CDR3 in DNA: TGTGCCAGCAGCGTTACGACTAGCGGGAATAGATACAATGAGCAGTTCTTC.

The chain links TRBV13 to TRBJ2-3, with 8 bases matching TRBD1. Germline V gene lookup returns CDR1 PRHDT and CDR2 FYEKMQ (reference sequence). This CDR3 has 15 residues. The ends lost 5 bases at V and 4 bases at J; junction bases unmatched: 8. In nucleotides, the CDR3 is TGTGCCAGCAGCATGACAGGGGTGGTGGCAGATACGCAGTATTTT. Translation: CASSMTGVVADTQYF. The complete variable domain, with remaining parts taken from reference TRBV13 and TRBJ2-3, reads AAGVIQSPRHLIKEKRETATLKCYPIPRHDTVYWYQQGPGQDPQFLISFYEKMQSDKGSIPDRFSAQQFSDYHSELNMSSLELGDSALYFCASSMTGVVADTQYFGPGTRLTVL.

The V gene is TRBV11-2, the J gene TRBJ2-1, with 9 nucleotides matching TRBD2. The CDR3 has 12 residues. Trimming cost V 5 bases and J 9 bases; bases outside gene matches: 2. Germline CDR1 reads SGHAT; CDR2 reads FQNNGV. The CDR3 region is CASSGLALEQFF. For the CDR3, the DNA is TGTGCCAGCAGCGGACTAGCGCTTGAGCAGTTCTTC.

The CDR3 DNA reads as TGTGCCAGCAGTTCCCGACTAGGGGGCACAGATACGCAGTATTTT. It translates to CASSSRLGGTDTQYF. The chain uses TRBV28 and TRBJ2-3; TRBD2 is a possible D gene (6 bases). The CDR3 totals 15 residues. Looked up from germline, CDR1 is MDHEN and CDR2 is SYDVKM. V was clipped by 4 bases and J by 1 base, with 12 bases between them.

The chain employs TRBV6-6 and TRBJ2-1; no definite D call. V was pared by 6 bases and J by 7 bases, with 13 bases between. Looked up from germline, CDR1 is MNHNY and CDR2 is SVGAGI (reference sequence). The CDR3 loop spans 13 amino acids. This chain's CDR3 is CASSIGPWNEQFF. For the CDR3, the DNA is TGTGCCAGCAGCATCGGGCCCTGGAATGAGCAGTTCTTC.

The V call is TRBV4-1, the J call TRBJ2-6, with 10 bases matching TRBD1. The V gene's germline CDR1 is MGHRA and CDR2 YSYEKL. This CDR3 has 17 amino acids. V trimming: 1 base; J trimming: 0 bases; junction bases outside the gene matches: 0. CDR3 DNA: TGCGCCAGCAGCCAAGGGACAGGGGGCTCTGGGGCCAACGTCCTGACTTTC. Amino acid sequence: CASSQGTGGSGANVLTF.

The CDR3 region has the DNA TGTGCCAGCAGCTTAGCGGGGGGACTTGAAGCTTTCTTT. Its protein is CASSLAGGLEAFF. The rearrangement uses TRBV7-6 and TRBJ1-1, with D possibly matching TRBD1 (5 bases). The CDR3 is 13 residues long. V was shortened by 0 bases and J by 7 bases, with 9 bases between the two germline ends. CDR1 and CDR2 (germline): SGHVS, FNYEAQ.

The gene calls are TRBV6-5 and TRBJ1-2; 8 nucleotides align to TRBD1. The CDR3 totals 15 residues. The V segment lost 0 bases and the J segment 8 bases; nucleotides outside the gene matches: 8. Germline V lookup: CDR1 MNHEY, CDR2 SVGAGI. CDR3 in DNA: TGTGCCAGCAGTTACTCCAGGGGACAGGCAATCGGCTACACCTTC. Amino acids: CASSYSRGQAIGYTF.

This chain joins TRBV7-9 and TRBJ2-1, with unresolved D. The germline V gene encodes CDR1 SEHNR and CDR2 FQNEAQ (reference sequence). The CDR3 spans 15 residues. V dropped 1 base and J dropped 12 bases, with 19 bases sitting between them. In DNA form, the CDR3 reads TGTGCCAGCAGCTTAGTTTTAGGACGGCCCGGGCGGCAGTTCTTC. Its translation: CASSLVLGRPGRQFF.

The rearrangement links TRBV5-6 to TRBJ2-2; 7 bases fit TRBD1. This CDR3 is 16 amino acids long. J was trimmed by 2 bases and V by 0 bases; bases with no gene match: 4. Germline loops: CDR1 SGHDT, CDR2 YYEEEE. The CDR3 is CASSLAYRGNTGELFF. The CDR3 DNA is TGTGCCAGCAGCTTGGCCTACAGGGGAAACACCGGGGAGCTGTTTTTT.

The chain recombines TRBV6-5 with TRBJ2-7; possibly TRBD2 for D (5 bases). The CDR3 runs 16 residues. CDR1 is MNHEY and CDR2 is SVGAGI in the germline V gene. Deletions cut 0 bases from V and 5 bases from J, with 17 bases between. In DNA form, the CDR3 reads TGTGCCAGCAGTTACTCTCGGGGAGAATTTAGCCACGAGCAGTACTTC. It codes for CASSYSRGEFSHEQYF.